The source of this T cell receptor (beta chain) is a study of OX40 agonist ivuxolimab in advanced cancers. For the study at large: Patients were dosed with the agonistic anti-OX40 (CD134) antibody ivuxolimab. Mean age approximately 66 years, range about 20 to 90; around 80% male.

The method was immunoSEQ multiplex PCR; TCRdb's version includes in-frame clones alone and lacks a portion of them. There are tens of thousands of clones in the sample; 80% to 90% occur only once, and roughly 1.9% lies in the top ten. The sample holds one count of this clone. Unmatched junction bases numbered 10, after V lost 8 bases and J lost 7 bases. Per the germline V gene, CDR1 is MGHRA and CDR2 is YSYEKL. The CDR3 length is 15 residues. This receptor was identified in an adult with an advanced solid tumor such as melanoma, head and neck, liver or kidney cancer. The rearrangement links TRBV4-1 to TRBJ2-1; 11 bases line up with TRBD2. Source: CD4+ or CD8+ T cells sorted from blood, taken in a trial of the OX40 agonist ivuxolimab. In DNA form, the CDR3 reads TGCGCCAGCCGAACACTAGCGGGGGAGCTTAATGAGCAGTTCTTC. Residues: CASRTLAGELNEQFF.